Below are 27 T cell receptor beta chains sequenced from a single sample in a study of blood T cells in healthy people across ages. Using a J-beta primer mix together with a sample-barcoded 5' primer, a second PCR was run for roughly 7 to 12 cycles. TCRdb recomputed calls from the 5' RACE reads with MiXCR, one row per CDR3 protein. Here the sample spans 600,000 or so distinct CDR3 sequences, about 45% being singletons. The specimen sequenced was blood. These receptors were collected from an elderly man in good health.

CDR3 residues: CASSQEKTSGGIPDTQYF. The CDR3 region has the DNA TGCGCCAGCAGCCAAGAAAAGACTAGCGGGGGGATCCCCGATACGCAGTATTTT. The V gene is TRBV4-3, the J gene TRBJ2-3; 13 bases agree with TRBD2. Germline V lookup: CDR1 LGHNA, CDR2 YSLEER. Trimming cost V 0 bases and J 6 bases; bases outside gene matches: 9. The CDR3 is 18 amino acids.

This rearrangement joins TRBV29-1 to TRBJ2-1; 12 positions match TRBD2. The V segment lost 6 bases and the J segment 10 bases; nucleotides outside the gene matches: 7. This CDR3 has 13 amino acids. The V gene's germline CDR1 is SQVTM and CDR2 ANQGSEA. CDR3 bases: TGCAGCGTACTAGCGGGAGGAGCGGGGGAGCAGTTCTTC. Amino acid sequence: CSVLAGGAGEQFF.

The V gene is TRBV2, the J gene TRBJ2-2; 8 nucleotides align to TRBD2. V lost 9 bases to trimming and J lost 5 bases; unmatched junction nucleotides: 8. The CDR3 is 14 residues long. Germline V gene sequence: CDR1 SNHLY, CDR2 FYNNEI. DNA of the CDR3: TGTGCCAGTGGCCAGGGCGGGGGGACCGGGGAGCTGTTTTTT. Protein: CASGQGGGTGELFF.

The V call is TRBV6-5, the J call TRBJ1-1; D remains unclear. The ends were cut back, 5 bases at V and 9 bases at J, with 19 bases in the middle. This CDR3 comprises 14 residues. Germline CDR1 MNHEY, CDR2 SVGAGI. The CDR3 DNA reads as TGTGCCAGCAGTCAGGTGGGCTCGAAGACTAAAGCTTTCTTT. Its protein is CASSQVGSKTKAFF.

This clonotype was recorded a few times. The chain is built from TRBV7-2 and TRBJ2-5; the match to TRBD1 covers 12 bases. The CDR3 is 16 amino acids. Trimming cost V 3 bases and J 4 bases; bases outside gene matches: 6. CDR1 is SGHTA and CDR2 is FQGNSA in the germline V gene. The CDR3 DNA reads TGTGCCAGCAGCTTGGTTAGGGACAGGGGGCGAGAGACCCAGTACTTC. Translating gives CASSLVRDRGRETQYF.

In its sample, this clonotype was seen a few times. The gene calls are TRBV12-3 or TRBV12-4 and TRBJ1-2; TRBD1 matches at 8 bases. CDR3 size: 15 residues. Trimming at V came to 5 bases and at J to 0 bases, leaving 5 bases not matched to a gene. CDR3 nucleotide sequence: TGTGCCAGCAGTCCTGGACAGGGCCCTAACTATGGCTACACCTTC. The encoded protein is CASSPGQGPNYGYTF.

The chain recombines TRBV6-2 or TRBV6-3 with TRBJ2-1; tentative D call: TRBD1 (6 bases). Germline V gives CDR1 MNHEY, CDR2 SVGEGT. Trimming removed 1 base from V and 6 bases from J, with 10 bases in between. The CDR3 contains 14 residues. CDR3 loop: CASSYLTGINEQFF. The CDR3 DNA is TGTGCCAGCAGTTACTTAACAGGGATCAATGAGCAGTTCTTC.

CDR3 protein: CASSPQWANNEQFF. The CDR3 DNA follows: TGTGCCAGCAGCCCACAGTGGGCCAACAATGAGCAGTTCTTC. The J gene is TRBJ2-1, the V gene TRBV7-3; D not resolved. V lost 5 bases to trimming and J lost 5 bases, with 13 bases between them. CDR1 and CDR2 from the germline V gene are SGHTA and FQGTGA. This CDR3 is built from 14 residues.

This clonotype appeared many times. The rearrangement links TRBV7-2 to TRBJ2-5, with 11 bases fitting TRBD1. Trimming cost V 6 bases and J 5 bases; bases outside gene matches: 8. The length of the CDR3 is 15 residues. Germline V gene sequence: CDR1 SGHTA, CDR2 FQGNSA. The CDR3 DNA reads TGTGCCAGCAGGATGGGGACAGGGGGTTTTGAGACCCAGTACTTC. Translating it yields CASRMGTGGFETQYF.

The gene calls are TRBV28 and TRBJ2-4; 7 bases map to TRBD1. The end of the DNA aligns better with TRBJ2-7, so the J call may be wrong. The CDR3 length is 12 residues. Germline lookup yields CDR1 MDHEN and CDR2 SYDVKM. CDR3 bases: TGTGCCAGCGGGACAGATATCTACGAGCAGTACTTC. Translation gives CASGTDIYEQYF.

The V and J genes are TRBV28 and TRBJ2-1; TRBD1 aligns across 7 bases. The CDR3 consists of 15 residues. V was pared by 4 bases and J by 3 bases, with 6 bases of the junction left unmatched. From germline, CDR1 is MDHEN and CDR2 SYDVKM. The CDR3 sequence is CASSYRDRDYNEQFF. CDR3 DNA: TGTGCCAGCAGTTACCGGGACAGAGACTACAATGAGCAGTTCTTC.

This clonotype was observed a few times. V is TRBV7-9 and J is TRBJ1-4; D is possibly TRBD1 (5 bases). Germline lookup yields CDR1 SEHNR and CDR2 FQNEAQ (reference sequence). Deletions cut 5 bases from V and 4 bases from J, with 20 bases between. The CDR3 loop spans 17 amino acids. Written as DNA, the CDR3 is TGTGCCAGCAGCGGAGGAACGGGGCGTCTCGGTAATGAAAAACTGTTTTTT. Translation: CASSGGTGRLGNEKLFF. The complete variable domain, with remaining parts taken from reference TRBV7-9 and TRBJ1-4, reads DTGVSQNPRHKITKRGQNVTFRCDPISEHNRLYWYRQTLGQGPEFLTYFQNEAQLEKSRLLSDRFSAERPKGSFSTLEIQRTEQGDSAMYLCASSGGTGRLGNEKLFFGSGTQLSVL.

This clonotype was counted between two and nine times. The CDR3 here is CASSAGVITDTQYF. In DNA form, the CDR3 reads TGCGCCAGCAGCGCAGGGGTCATCACAGATACGCAGTATTTT. V is TRBV5-1 and J is TRBJ2-3, with D maybe TRBD1 (6 bases). Germline CDR1 is SGHRS and CDR2 is YFSETQ. V shed 4 bases and J shed 2 bases, with 11 bases lying between them. The CDR3 consists of 14 residues.

The chain's CDR3 is CSAPGVSSTDTQYF. Here the CDR3 DNA reads TGCAGTGCGCCGGGGGTCTCTAGCACAGATACGCAGTATTTT. The chain recombines TRBV20-1 with TRBJ2-3; TRBD2 is a possible D gene (6 bases). The germline CDR1 and CDR2 sequences are DFQATT and SNEGSKA (reference sequence). CDR3 length equals 14 residues. Trimming shortened V by 6 bases and J by 0 bases, and 13 bases separated the two germline ends.

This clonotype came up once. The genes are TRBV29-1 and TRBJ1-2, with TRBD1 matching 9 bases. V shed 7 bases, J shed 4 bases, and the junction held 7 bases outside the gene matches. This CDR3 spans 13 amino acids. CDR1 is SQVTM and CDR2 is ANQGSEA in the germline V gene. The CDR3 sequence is CSARDRETYGYTF. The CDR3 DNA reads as TGCAGCGCTCGGGACAGGGAGACCTATGGCTACACCTTC.

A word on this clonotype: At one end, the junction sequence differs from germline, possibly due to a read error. Written as DNA, the CDR3 is TGTGCCAGCAGCTTATATGGGTCCACAGGTACGCAGTATTTT. Translation gives CASSLYGSTGTQYF. The V gene is TRBV7-2, the J gene TRBJ2-3; a possible D gene is TRBD1 (5 bases). The CDR3 covers 14 residues. Germline CDR1 SGHTA, CDR2 FQGNSA.

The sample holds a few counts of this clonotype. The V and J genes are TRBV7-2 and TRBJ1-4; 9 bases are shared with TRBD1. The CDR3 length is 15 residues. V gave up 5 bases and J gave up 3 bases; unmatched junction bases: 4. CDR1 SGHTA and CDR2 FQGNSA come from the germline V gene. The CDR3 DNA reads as TGTGCCAGCAGCGCACGACAGGGGGCTAATGAAAAACTGTTTTTT. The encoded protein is CASSARQGANEKLFF.

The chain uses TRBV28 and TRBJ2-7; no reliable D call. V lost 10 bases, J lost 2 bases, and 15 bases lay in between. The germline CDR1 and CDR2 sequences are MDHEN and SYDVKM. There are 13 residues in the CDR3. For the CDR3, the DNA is TGTGCCATCCGGGTGGCCCTAACCTACGAGCAGTACTTC. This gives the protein CAIRVALTYEQYF. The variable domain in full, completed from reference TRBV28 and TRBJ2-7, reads DVKVTQSSRYLVKRTGEKVFLECVQDMDHENMFWYRQDPGLGLRLIYFSYDVKMKEKGDIPEGYSVSREKKERFSLILESASTNQTSMYLCAIRVALTYEQYFGPGTRLTVT.

In DNA, the CDR3 is TGTGCCAGCAGCAGGACAGGGCAGAATTCACCCCTCCACTTT. This sequence encodes CASSRTGQNSPLHF. The V and J genes are TRBV9 and TRBJ1-6; 8 bases agree with TRBD1. From germline, CDR1 is SGDLS and CDR2 YYNGEE. V lost 4 bases to trimming and J lost 7 bases; unmatched junction nucleotides: 4. The length of the CDR3 is 14 residues.

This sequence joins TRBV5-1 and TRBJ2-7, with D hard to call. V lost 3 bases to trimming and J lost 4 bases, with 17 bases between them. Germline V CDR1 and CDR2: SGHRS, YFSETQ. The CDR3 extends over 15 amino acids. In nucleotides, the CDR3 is TGCGCCAGCAGCTGGTCCCCCGGTCAGTCTTACGAGCAGTACTTC. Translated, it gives CASSWSPGQSYEQYF.

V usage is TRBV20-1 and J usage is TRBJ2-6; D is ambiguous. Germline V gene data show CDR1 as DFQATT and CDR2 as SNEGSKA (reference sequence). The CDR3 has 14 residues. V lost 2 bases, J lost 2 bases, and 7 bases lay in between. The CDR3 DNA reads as TGCAGTGCTAGAATCGTCACTGGGGCCAACGTCCTGACTTTC. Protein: CSARIVTGANVLTF.

This chain's CDR3 is CASSPGVTGGYTF. CDR3 bases: TGTGCCAGCAGCCCAGGGGTCACTGGGGGCTACACCTTC. The chain employs TRBV6-5 and TRBJ1-2, with a weak D call TRBD1 (6 bases). The CDR3 runs 13 residues. The V and J ends lost 6 bases and 8 bases respectively, with 16 bases between them. Germline CDR1 is MNHEY and CDR2 is SVGAGI.

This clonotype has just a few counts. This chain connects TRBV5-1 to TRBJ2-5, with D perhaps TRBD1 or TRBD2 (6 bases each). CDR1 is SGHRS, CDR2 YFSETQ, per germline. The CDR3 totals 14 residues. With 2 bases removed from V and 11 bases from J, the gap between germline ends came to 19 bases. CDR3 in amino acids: CASSLQGPTGGQYF. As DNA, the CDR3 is TGCGCCAGCAGCTTACAGGGCCCGACTGGAGGGCAGTACTTC. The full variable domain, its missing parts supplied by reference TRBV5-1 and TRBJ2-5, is KAGVTQTPRYLIKTRGQQVTLSCSPISGHRSVSWYQQTPGQGLQFLFEYFSETQRNKGNFPGRFSGRQFSNSRSEMNVSTLELGDSALYLCASSLQGPTGGQYFGPGTRLLVL.

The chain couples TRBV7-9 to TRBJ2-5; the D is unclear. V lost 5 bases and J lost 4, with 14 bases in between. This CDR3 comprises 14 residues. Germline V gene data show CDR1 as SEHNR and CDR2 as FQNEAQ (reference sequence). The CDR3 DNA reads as TGTGCCAGCAGCACGACCTTCGCTCGAGAGACCCAGTACTTC. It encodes CASSTTFARETQYF.

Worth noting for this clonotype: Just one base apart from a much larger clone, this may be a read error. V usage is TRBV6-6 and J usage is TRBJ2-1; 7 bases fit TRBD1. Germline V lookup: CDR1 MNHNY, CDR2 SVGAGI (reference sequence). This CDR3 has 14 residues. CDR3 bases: TGTGCCGGCAGTTATCGGACAGGCCAAAATGAGCAGTTCTTC. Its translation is CAGSYRTGQNEQFF.

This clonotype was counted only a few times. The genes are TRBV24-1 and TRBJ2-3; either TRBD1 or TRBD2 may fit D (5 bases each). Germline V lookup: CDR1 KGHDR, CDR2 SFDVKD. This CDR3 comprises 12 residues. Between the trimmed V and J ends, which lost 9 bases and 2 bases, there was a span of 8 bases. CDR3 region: CATQGTTDTQYF. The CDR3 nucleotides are TGTGCCACCCAAGGGACCACAGATACGCAGTATTTT.

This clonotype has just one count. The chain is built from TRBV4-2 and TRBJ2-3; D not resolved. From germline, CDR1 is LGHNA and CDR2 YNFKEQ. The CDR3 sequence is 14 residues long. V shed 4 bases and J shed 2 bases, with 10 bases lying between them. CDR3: CASSPTSFTDTQYF. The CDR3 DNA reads TGTGCCAGCAGCCCGACAAGCTTCACAGATACGCAGTATTTT.